This TCR beta chain was profiled in a study of cytomegalovirus exposure and HLA in healthy donors. Across the whole study: Of 300 to 450 genotyped donors, about 81% clustered with self-reported Caucasian donors.

Participants comprised healthy donors of bone marrow. Points on this clone: Its antigen is undetermined.

This CDR3 comprises 16 residues. CDR1 SGHNT and CDR2 YYREEE come from the germline V gene (reference sequence). The V and J ends lost 1 base and 2 bases respectively, with 12 bases between them. Study-level results: Per a prior analysis, the majority of TCR beta V segments were productive roughly 90% or roughly 30% of the time. Prediction of most subjects' HLA-A and HLA-B alleles by TCR beta sequences was reportedly accurate.

Use of 60 Vbeta and 13 Jbeta primers characterized the PCR. Assay used: immunoSEQ multiplex PCR; TCRdb lists only in-frame clones, some missing. The sample holds approximately 81,000 clones, approximately 74% seen once. The specimen was PBMCs. This chain uses TRBV5-4 with TRBJ2-2; maybe TRBD2 (5 bases). This TCR derives from a man aged 40-55 years in good health and CMV-seropositive. CDR3: CASSLSDDYNTGELFF. CDR3 bases: TGTGCCAGCAGCTTGTCAGACGACTATAACACCGGGGAGCTGTTTTTT. The whole variable domain, filled in from reference TRBV5-4 and TRBJ2-2, reads ETGVTQSPTHLIKTRGQQVTLRCSSQSGHNTVSWYQQALGQGPQFIFQYYREEENGRGNFPPRFSGLQFPNYSSELNVNALELDDSALYLCASSLSDDYNTGELFFGEGSRLTVL.